These 23 T cell receptor beta chains were all obtained from the same sample, sequenced in a study of shared T cell receptors in the human thymus. Generated by immunoSEQ multiplex PCR, the TCRdb table keeps only in-frame clones and is missing some. Of about 400,000 clones listed, 95% were seen once; the top ten hold 0.02%. Sequenced input: thymocytes. These receptors came from a human donor.

The chain combines TRBV7-9 with TRBJ2-7; no reliable D call. CDR1 SEHNR and CDR2 FQNEAQ come from the germline V gene (reference sequence). This CDR3 has 13 residues. Trimming removed 5 bases from V and 0 bases from J, with 8 bases in between. The CDR3 reads CASSADASYEQYF. CDR3 in DNA: TGTGCCAGCAGCGCGGACGCCTCCTACGAGCAGTACTTC.

In DNA form, the CDR3 reads TGCGCCAGCAGCCAAGAAGTTAAAGGCCAACTATACGAGCAGTACTTC. Encoded protein: CASSQEVKGQLYEQYF. The chain links TRBV4-1 to TRBJ2-7, with D uncertain. Germline V gives CDR1 MGHRA, CDR2 YSYEKL. With 0 bases removed from V and 4 bases from J, the gap between germline ends came to 16 bases. The CDR3 has 16 residues.

This chain joins TRBV6-6 and TRBJ1-2, with D uncertain. The CDR3 is made up of 14 amino acids. The V gene lost 0 bases and the J gene lost 0 bases, with 5 bases spanning the gap. The V gene's germline CDR1 is MNHNY and CDR2 SVGAGI (reference sequence). The CDR3 DNA is TGTGCCAGCAGTTACTCGAATGCTAACTATGGCTACACCTTC. Amino acids: CASSYSNANYGYTF.

This clone was observed once. V is TRBV4-3 and J is TRBJ1-2; D gene uncertain. Deletions cut 1 base from V and 2 bases from J, with 17 bases between. The germline gives CDR1 LGHNA, CDR2 YSLEER. There are 17 residues in the CDR3. In nucleotides, the CDR3 is TGCGCCAGCAGCCAAGCCGCCAGCAAACCCTTCAACTATGGCTACACCTTC. Translating gives CASSQAASKPFNYGYTF.

The chain is built from TRBV4-1 and TRBJ2-3; tentative D call: TRBD1 (6 bases). Germline V gene sequence: CDR1 MGHRA, CDR2 YSYEKL. This CDR3 contains 16 residues. V gave up 0 bases and J gave up 2 bases, with 12 bases separating them. CDR3 DNA: TGCGCCAGCAGCCAAGATGACAGGAACTTCACAGATACGCAGTATTTT. This gives the protein CASSQDDRNFTDTQYF.

The rearrangement uses TRBV7-3 and TRBJ2-3; unclear D gene. V was cut by 2 bases and J by 6 bases, with 9 bases left in between. The CDR3 sequence is 13 residues long. CDR1 is SGHTA, CDR2 FQGTGA, per germline. As DNA, the CDR3 is TGTGCCAGCAGCTTAGGAAAGAGGGATACGCAGTATTTT. As protein: CASSLGKRDTQYF. The entire variable domain, with the rest obtained from reference TRBV7-3 and TRBJ2-3, is as follows: GAGVSQTPSNKVTEKGKYVELRCDPISGHTALYWYRQSLGQGPEFLIYFQGTGAADDSGLPNDRFFAVRPEGSVSTLKIQRTERGDSAVYLCASSLGKRDTQYFGPGTRLTVL.

The CDR3 sequence: CASSELIRTGGGNQPQHF. The CDR3 DNA sequence: TGTGCCAGCAGTGAGCTAATTCGGACAGGGGGCGGCAATCAGCCCCAGCATTTT. The chain links TRBV28 to TRBJ1-5; TRBD1 matches at 11 bases. Losses at the gene ends were 5 bases for V and 2 bases for J; bases not matched to a gene: 11. The CDR3 contains 18 residues. CDR1 and CDR2 (germline): MDHEN, SYDVKM.

The DNA of the CDR3 is TGTGCCAGCAGCCGAAAGAGGGGGACTAGCGGATCGGTTGAGACCCAGTACTTC. Protein: CASSRKRGTSGSVETQYF. The chain recombines TRBV14 with TRBJ2-5; 11 positions agree with TRBD2. The germline V gene has CDR1 SGHDN and CDR2 FVKESK. The CDR3 runs to 18 residues. V dropped 4 bases and J dropped 5; count of bases not matched to a gene: 15.

The V gene is TRBV9, the J gene TRBJ2-7; D gene unclear. The CDR3 consists of 14 residues. Trimming pared 3 bases from V and 3 bases from J, leaving 13 bases between. Germline V gene data show CDR1 as SGDLS and CDR2 as YYNGEE. The CDR3 sequence is CASSAGPRLYEQYF. The CDR3 nucleotides read TGTGCCAGCAGCGCGGGCCCAAGACTCTACGAGCAGTACTTC.

The J gene is TRBJ2-5, the V gene TRBV5-1, with 12 bases matching TRBD1. From germline, CDR1 is SGHRS and CDR2 YFSETQ. V shed 4 bases, J shed 7 bases, and the junction held 14 bases outside the gene matches. This CDR3 has 17 residues. CDR3 loop: CASSLAGTGGFLRTQYF. CDR3 DNA sequence: TGCGCCAGCAGCCTCGCCGGGACAGGGGGCTTCCTAAGGACCCAGTACTTC. The variable domain in full, completed from reference TRBV5-1 and TRBJ2-5, reads KAGVTQTPRYLIKTRGQQVTLSCSPISGHRSVSWYQQTPGQGLQFLFEYFSETQRNKGNFPGRFSGRQFSNSRSEMNVSTLELGDSALYLCASSLAGTGGFLRTQYFGPGTRLLVL.

The genes are TRBV11-2 and TRBJ1-5, with 7 bases that match TRBD1. J was trimmed by 5 bases and V by 1 base; bases with no gene match: 14. The CDR3 is made up of 18 amino acids. In germline, CDR1 is SGHAT, CDR2 FQNNGV. CDR3 DNA sequence: TGTGCCAGCAGCTTAGTAGGGTCTTACAGGGGTCGGGATCAGCCCCAGCATTTT. It specifies CASSLVGSYRGRDQPQHF.

The chain joins TRBV27 to TRBJ2-1, with 13 bases matching TRBD2. Germline V gene data show CDR1 as MNHEY and CDR2 as SMNVEV (reference sequence). The CDR3 contains 15 residues. V gave up 5 bases and J gave up 5 bases; unmatched junction bases: 3. DNA of the CDR3: TGTGCCAGCAGTGAGGGGACTAGCGGGGACAATGAGCAGTTCTTC. It specifies CASSEGTSGDNEQFF.

This chain uses TRBV6-1 with TRBJ1-1; the D is unclear. Trimming pared 8 bases from V and 5 bases from J, leaving 9 bases between. The germline V gene has CDR1 MNHNS and CDR2 SASEGT. The CDR3 sequence is 11 residues long. The CDR3 spells CASCRGTEAFF. Here the CDR3 DNA reads TGTGCCAGCTGCCGTGGGACTGAAGCTTTCTTT.

This clone is a singleton in its sample. This chain links TRBV28 with TRBJ2-7; D possibly corresponds to TRBD1 (5 bases). The germline V and J ends were trimmed by 4 bases and 1 base, with 8 bases remaining between them. This CDR3 is built from 13 residues. Per the germline V gene, CDR1 is MDHEN and CDR2 is SYDVKM. This CDR3 reads CASSSAGSYEQYF. In DNA form, the CDR3 reads TGTGCCAGCAGTTCTGCAGGGTCCTACGAGCAGTACTTC.

The chain carries TRBV18 and TRBJ1-1, with D uncertain. V shed 2 bases and J shed 5 bases, with 6 bases lying between them. CDR3 length equals 12 residues. Per germline, CDR1 KGHSH and CDR2 LQKENI. The CDR3 coding sequence is TGTGCCAGCTCACCATACGTGACTGAAGCTTTCTTT. Translation gives CASSPYVTEAFF.

The V and J genes are TRBV19 and TRBJ2-2; the match to TRBD1 covers 8 bases. The CDR3 has 17 residues. The J segment lost 3 bases and the V segment lost 5 bases, leaving 11 bases of the junction unmatched. Germline V gene lookup returns CDR1 LNHDA and CDR2 SQIVND (reference sequence). The CDR3 here is CASSPGMDREDTGELFF. DNA of the CDR3: TGTGCCAGTAGTCCAGGGATGGACAGGGAGGACACCGGGGAGCTGTTTTTT. Full variable domain (rest looked up from reference TRBV19 and TRBJ2-2): DGGITQSPKYLFRKEGQNVTLSCEQNLNHDAMYWYRQDPGQGLRLIYYSQIVNDFQKGDIAEGYSVSREKKESFPLTVTSAQKNPTAFYLCASSPGMDREDTGELFFGEGSRLTVL.

A single count supports this clone. The rearrangement links TRBV6-1 to TRBJ2-7, with TRBD1 as a possible D gene (6 bases). From germline, CDR1 is MNHNS and CDR2 SASEGT. CDR3 length: 15 amino acids. Trimming cost V 7 bases and J 4 bases, with 20 bases left between them. CDR3 in amino acids: CASKRGTDSHYEQYF. CDR3 bases: TGTGCCAGCAAAAGGGGGACGGATTCCCATTACGAGCAGTACTTC.

The V gene is TRBV5-1, the J gene TRBJ1-2; TRBD1 aligns across 8 bases. The CDR3 spans 14 residues. The ends lost 1 base at V and 4 bases at J; junction bases unmatched: 3. Germline loops: CDR1 SGHRS, CDR2 YFSETQ. CDR3 in amino acids: CASSLNRGGYGYTF. The CDR3 bases are TGCGCCAGCAGCTTGAACAGGGGGGGCTATGGCTACACCTTC.

The rearrangement uses TRBV28 and TRBJ1-1; TRBD1 might be the D (5 bases). Germline values: CDR1 MDHEN, CDR2 SYDVKM. This CDR3 comprises 16 residues. With 7 bases removed from V and 1 base from J, the gap between germline ends came to 19 bases. The CDR3 region is CASISRGGRRNTEAFF. The DNA for the CDR3 is TGTGCCAGCATCTCGCGGGGGGGGAGGAGGAACACTGAAGCTTTCTTT.

The gene calls are TRBV5-6 and TRBJ2-1, with D possibly being TRBD1 (6 bases). Trimming cost V 0 bases and J 5 bases, with 6 bases left between them. The germline gives CDR1 SGHDT, CDR2 YYEEEE. The CDR3 loop spans 13 amino acids. This CDR3 is CASSLGQDNEQFF. In DNA, the CDR3 is TGTGCCAGCAGCTTGGGACAGGACAATGAGCAGTTCTTC.

The chain combines TRBV11-2 with TRBJ2-5; D is uncertain. The germline gives CDR1 SGHAT, CDR2 FQNNGV. The CDR3 runs 11 residues. The ends were cut back, 5 bases at V and 1 base at J, with 2 bases in the middle. This chain's CDR3 is CASSAQETQYF. The CDR3 DNA sequence: TGTGCCAGCAGCGCCCAAGAGACCCAGTACTTC.

With respect to this clone: Other DNA sequences from this sample encode an identical CDR3 as well. The chain has TRBV7-9 and TRBJ2-5; weak D call: TRBD1 (5 bases). V was clipped by 1 base and J by 8 bases, with 11 bases between them. The germline gives CDR1 SEHNR, CDR2 FQNEAQ (reference sequence). This CDR3 spans 13 amino acids. CDR3 residues: CASSLGLGETQYF. The CDR3 nucleotides are TGTGCCAGCAGCTTAGGTCTAGGGGAAACCCAGTACTTC.

J is TRBJ1-2 and V is TRBV29-1; D is unresolved. The germline V and J ends were trimmed by 0 bases and 8 bases, with 13 bases remaining between them. The CDR3 loop spans 13 amino acids. The germline CDR1 and CDR2 sequences are SQVTM and ANQGSEA. The CDR3 sequence: CSVEDLGGRGYTF. The CDR3 DNA follows: TGCAGCGTTGAAGACCTTGGAGGCAGGGGCTACACCTTC.